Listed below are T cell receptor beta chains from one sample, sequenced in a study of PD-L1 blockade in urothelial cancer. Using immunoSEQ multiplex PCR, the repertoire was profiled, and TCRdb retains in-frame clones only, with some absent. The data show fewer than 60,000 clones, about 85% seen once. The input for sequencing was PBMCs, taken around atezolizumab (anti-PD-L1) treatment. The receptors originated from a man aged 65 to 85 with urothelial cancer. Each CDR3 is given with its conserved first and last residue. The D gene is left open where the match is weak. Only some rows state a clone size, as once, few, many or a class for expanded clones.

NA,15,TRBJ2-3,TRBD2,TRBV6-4,TGTGCCAGCAGTAAGAGAGCGGGGACCACAGATACGCAGTATTTT,CASSKRAGTTDTQYF
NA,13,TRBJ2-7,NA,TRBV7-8,TGTGCCAGCAGCTCGGCGGCCTCCTACGAGCAGTACTTC,CASSSAASYEQYF
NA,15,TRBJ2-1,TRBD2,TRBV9,TGTGCCAGCAGCCTAGCGGGAGGGCATATGGATGAGCAGTTCTTC,CASSLAGGHMDEQFF
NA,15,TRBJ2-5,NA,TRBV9,TGTGCCAGCAGCCCTACGGACTTCCGACAAGAGACCCAGTACTTC,CASSPTDFRQETQYF
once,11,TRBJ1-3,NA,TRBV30,TGTGCTGCAGGGGCTGGAAACACCATATATTTT,CAAGAGNTIYF
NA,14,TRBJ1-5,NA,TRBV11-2,TGTGCCAGCAGCTTAGGTTATAGCAATCAGCCCCAGCATTTT,CASSLGYSNQPQHF
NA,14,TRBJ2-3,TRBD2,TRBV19,TGTGCCAGTAGGGCTAGCGGGAGTGGCAGATACGCGTATTTT,CASRASGSGRYAYF
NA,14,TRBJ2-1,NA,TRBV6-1,TGTGCCAGCAGGAGACGGAGCTCCTACAATGAGCAGTTCTTC,CASRRRSSYNEQFF
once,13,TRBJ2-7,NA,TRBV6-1,TGTGCCAGCAGTGAACAGGGTAACTACGAGCAGTACTTC,CASSEQGNYEQYF
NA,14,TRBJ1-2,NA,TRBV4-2,TGTGCCAGCAGCCTAAATCCGGGTAGCTATGGCTACACCTTC,CASSLNPGSYGYTF
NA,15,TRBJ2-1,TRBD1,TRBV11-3,TGTGCCAGCAGCTTGGGACAGGGGCCGTACAATGAGCAGTTCTTC,CASSLGQGPYNEQFF
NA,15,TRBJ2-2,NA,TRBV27,TGTGCCAGCAGTCCCGGGAGGCAGGGGAGTGGGGAGCTGTTTTTT,CASSPGRQGSGELFF
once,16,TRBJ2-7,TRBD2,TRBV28,TGTGCCAGCAGTTTACGAGTAGCGGGAGCGAAATACGAGCAGTACTTC,CASSLRVAGAKYEQYF
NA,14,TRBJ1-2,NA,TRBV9,TGTGCCAGCAGCGTAGGCCAGGCAGACTATGGCTACACCTTC,CASSVGQADYGYTF
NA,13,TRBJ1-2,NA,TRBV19,TGTGCCAGTAGTAGGCCCTTTGGTGATGGCTACACCTTC,CASSRPFGDGYTF
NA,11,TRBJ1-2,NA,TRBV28,TGTGCCAGCGCGTACTACTATGGCTACACCTTC,CASAYYYGYTF
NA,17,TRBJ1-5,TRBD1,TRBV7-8,TGTGCCAGCAGCTTAATGGGGACAGGGAATAGCAATCAGCCCCAGCATTTT,CASSLMGTGNSNQPQHF
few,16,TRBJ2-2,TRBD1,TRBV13,TGTGCCAGCAGCTCGACAGGGCATGCGAACACCGGGGAGCTGTTTTTT,CASSSTGHANTGELFF
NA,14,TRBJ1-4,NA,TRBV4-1,TGCGCCAGCAGCCAAGATCCGGGAAATGAAAAACTGTTTTTT,CASSQDPGNEKLFF
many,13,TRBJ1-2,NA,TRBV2,TGTGCCAGCAGTGTCGGGGATGGCTATGGCTACACCTTC,CASSVGDGYGYTF
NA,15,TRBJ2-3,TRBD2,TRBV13,TGTGCCAGCAGCCGGCGGGAGTGGGGCACAGATACGCAGTATTTT,CASSRREWGTDTQYF
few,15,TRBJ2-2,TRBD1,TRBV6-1,TGTGCCAGCAAGGGACAGGGGGCCGAGACCGGGGAGCTGTTTTTT,CASKGQGAETGELFF
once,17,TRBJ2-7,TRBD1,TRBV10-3,TGTGCCATCAGTGGGGGGGGACAGGGGGTTAGCTCCTACGAGCAGTACTTC,CAISGGGQGVSSYEQYF
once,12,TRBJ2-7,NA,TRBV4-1,TGCGCCAGCAGCCAAGAGGAACAGAAGCAGTACTTC,CASSQEEQKQYF
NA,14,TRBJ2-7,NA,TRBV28,TGTGCCAGCAGTTGGCCGGGTACATCCTACGAGCAGTACTTC,CASSWPGTSYEQYF
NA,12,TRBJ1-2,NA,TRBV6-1,TGTGCCAGCACCGAGACAGGTGGTGGCTACACCTTC,CASTETGGGYTF
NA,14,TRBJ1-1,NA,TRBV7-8,TGTGCCAGCAGCTTCTACGACAGGAACACTGAAGCTTTCTTT,CASSFYDRNTEAFF
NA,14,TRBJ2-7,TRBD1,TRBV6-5,TGTGCCAGCAGTTACGGCGGACAGGGGGGCGAGCAGTACTTC,CASSYGGQGGEQYF
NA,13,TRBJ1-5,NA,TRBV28,TGTGCCCCGCAGGGGCAGAGCAATCAGCCCCAGCATTTT,CAPQGQSNQPQHF
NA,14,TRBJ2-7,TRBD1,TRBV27,TGTGCCAGCCGACTTCAGGGGGTTGCCTACGAGCAGTACTTC,CASRLQGVAYEQYF
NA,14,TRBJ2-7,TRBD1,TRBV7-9,TGTGCCAGCAGCCCACCGACAGGGCCCTACGAGCAGTACTTC,CASSPPTGPYEQYF
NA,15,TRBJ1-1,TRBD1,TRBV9,TGTGCCAGCAGCGAGGGGGGACAGGGAGGGACTGAAGCTTTCTTT,CASSEGGQGGTEAFF
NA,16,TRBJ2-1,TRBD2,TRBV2,TGTGCCAGCAGAGCCTTAGGACTAGCGGGGGGCAATGAGCAGTTCTTC,CASRALGLAGGNEQFF
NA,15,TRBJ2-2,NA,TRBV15,TGTGCCACCAGCAAGGGGTCCGAGACCACCGGGGAGCTGTTTTTT,CATSKGSETTGELFF
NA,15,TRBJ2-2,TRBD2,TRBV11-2,TGTGCCAGCAGCATCACTAGCGTGGGCACCGGGGAGCTGTTTTTT,CASSITSVGTGELFF
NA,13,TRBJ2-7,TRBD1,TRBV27,TGTGCCAGCAGTAGACAGGGGGCGGGGGAGCAGTACTTC,CASSRQGAGEQYF
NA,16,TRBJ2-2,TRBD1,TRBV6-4,TGTGCCAGCAAGGGACAAGGGGGCTCTTACACCGGGGAGCTGTTTTTT,CASKGQGGSYTGELFF